This T cell receptor beta chain was captured by sequencing in a study of neoadjuvant nivolumab and ipilimumab in lung cancer. Overall study results and limits: TCR clonality did not significantly correlate with pathologic tumor regression. Resected-tumor TCR richness correlated positively with pretherapy blood richness. From pretherapy to surgery, tumor richness and clonality rose with dual therapy.

Clones were sequenced by immunoSEQ multiplex PCR, and TCRdb holds only the in-frame ones, with some missing. The sample contains approximately 30,000 clones, about nine tenths of which appear only once. A single count supports this clone. Its antigen is currently unknown. Between the trimmed V and J ends, which lost 5 bases and 1 base, there was a span of 13 bases. The CDR3 has 16 residues. The germline V gene has CDR1 SGHRS and CDR2 YFSETQ. This chain uses TRBV5-1 with TRBJ1-6, with unresolved D. Sequenced here: peripheral blood, sampled after neoadjuvant nivolumab, alone or with ipilimumab, at or shortly before surgery. This sequence originates from an adult with non-small cell lung cancer. CDR3 region: CASREGGGSYNSPLHF. DNA for the CDR3: TGCGCCAGCAGAGAAGGAGGAGGGTCCTATAATTCACCCCTCCACTTT.